The 9 T cell receptor beta chains reported below all come from one sample, sequenced in a study of human T cells and chemical hapten exposure. Each CDR3 protein gets one entry after TCRdb re-called the RACE reads with MiXCR. The sample records fewer than 200,000 distinct CDR3 sequences, approximately 20% being singletons. Time point described: patch test 1, 2 weeks after DPC sensitization. The treatment was: therapeutic diphenylcyclopropenone sensitization with weekly scalp DPC. The sequenced sample was whole blood, obtained in connection with sensitization to the hapten diphenylcyclopropenone (DPC). Receptor source: a woman in her fifties or sixties with alopecia areata. Some clones in this sample may be carry-over from other donors' samples.

At least ten counts were recorded for this clonotype. The chain combines TRBV29-1 with TRBJ2-2; D not resolved. The germline V gene encodes CDR1 SQVTM and CDR2 ANQGSEA. The CDR3 spans 14 residues. Trimming stripped 4 bases from V and 5 bases from J, with 14 bases between. The CDR3 DNA sequence: TGCAGCGTTGTTGAGCTTGCGGATACCGGGGAGCTGTTTTTT. This codes for CSVVELADTGELFF.

This clonotype was counted a few times. One end of the junction varies from germline; a read error may be responsible. This sequence joins TRBV11-2 and TRBJ2-2, with 9 bases lining up with TRBD2. This CDR3 is built from 16 residues. Germline V gene sequence: CDR1 SGHAT, CDR2 FQNNGV. The CDR3 is CASSLALAGNIGELFF. CDR3 nucleotide sequence: TGTGCCAGCAGCTTAGCTCTAGCGGGAAACATCGGGGAGCTGTTTTTT.

This clonotype was seen only a few times. CDR3 amino acids: CATSRGRIQETQYF. The CDR3 DNA reads TGTGCCACCAGCAGAGGACGGATACAAGAGACCCAGTACTTC. V and J are TRBV15 and TRBJ2-5; the D is unclear. The CDR3 contains 14 residues. The germline gives CDR1 LNHNV, CDR2 YYDKDF (reference sequence). V shed 1 base and J shed 2 bases, with 8 bases lying between them.

In its sample, this clonotype was seen a few times. The J gene is TRBJ2-1, the V gene TRBV29-1, with 13 nucleotides matching TRBD2. Germline-derived CDR1 and CDR2 are SQVTM and ANQGSEA. CDR3 length: 18 amino acids. J gave up 7 bases and V 4 bases, and 16 bases lay outside the gene matches. CDR3 residues: CSVARRLAGGSSGNEQFF. As DNA, the CDR3 is TGCAGCGTTGCAAGGAGACTAGCGGGAGGTTCGTCGGGGAATGAGCAGTTCTTC.

This clonotype has just one count. This chain uses TRBV12-3 or TRBV12-4 with TRBJ2-3; 9 bases match TRBD2. V lost 3 bases to trimming and J lost 0 bases; unmatched junction nucleotides: 4. This CDR3 has 16 residues. CDR3 in DNA: TGTGCCAGCAGTTTTTCCACTAGCGGGAGCACAGATACGCAGTATTTT. Protein product: CASSFSTSGSTDTQYF.

This clonotype was detected many times. J is TRBJ1-2 and V is TRBV6-5, with unresolved D. Looked up from germline, CDR1 is MNHEY and CDR2 is SVGAGI. V was clipped by 7 bases and J by 4 bases, with 10 bases between them. The CDR3 is made up of 12 amino acids. Here the CDR3 DNA reads TGTGCCAGCATGAACAGCGTCTATGGCTACACCTTC. Protein product: CASMNSVYGYTF.

This clonotype was observed a few times. The genes are TRBV2 and TRBJ1-6; a weak D match, TRBD1 (5 bases). Germline V gene data show CDR1 as SNHLY and CDR2 as FYNNEI. This CDR3 is built from 17 residues. V shed 0 bases and J shed 10 bases, with 19 bases lying between them. The CDR3 is CASSEALGGYGGSPLHF. The CDR3 bases are TGTGCCAGCAGTGAAGCGCTGGGAGGTTACGGGGGATCACCCCTCCACTTT. The variable domain in full, completed from reference TRBV2 and TRBJ1-6, reads EPEVTQTPSHQVTQMGQEVILRCVPISNHLYFYWYRQILGQKVEFLVSFYNNEISEKSEIFDDQFSVERPDGSNFTLKIRSTKLEDSAMYFCASSEALGGYGGSPLHFGNGTRLTVT.

This clonotype was detected a few times. The rearrangement links TRBV6-5 to TRBJ1-2, with 7 bases aligning to TRBD1. V shed 5 bases, J shed 11 bases, and the junction held 8 bases outside the gene matches. Germline CDR1 MNHEY, CDR2 SVGAGI. The CDR3 has 12 amino acids. The CDR3 DNA reads TGTGCCAGCAGTCCTAGACAGGGAAGGTACACCTTC. Its translation: CASSPRQGRYTF.

This clonotype was counted only a few times. This chain uses TRBV6-6 with TRBJ2-5, with D possibly being TRBD1 (6 bases). The V gene lost 4 bases and the J gene lost 7 bases, with 28 bases spanning the gap. The germline gives CDR1 MNHNY, CDR2 SVGAGI (reference sequence). CDR3 length: 18 amino acids. The CDR3 DNA reads as TGTGCCAGCAGTTCCGCGGGTCAGGGGTCCTCCGGGTTGGGGACCCAGTACTTC. This translates into CASSSAGQGSSGLGTQYF.